Below are 2 T cell receptor beta chains sequenced from a single sample in a study of blood T cells in healthy people across ages (dated by TCRdb to the mid-2010s). Library creation used 5' RACE. This sample was sequenced with an Illumina HiSeq 2500. The second PCR ran for about 7 to 11 cycles and used a J-beta primer mix along with a sample-barcoded 5' primer. TCRdb trimmed the raw reads at Q25, called clones with MiXCR and kept productive beta chains. Identical CDR3 protein sequences are pooled into one entry, listed with their most common genes and DNA. This sample gives about 680,000 distinct CDR3 sequences in total; 49% of them show up just once. The ten biggest clones cover roughly 34% of the sample. Sequencing was done on a sample of blood. These receptors all stem from a woman aged 55 to 70 in good health.

The gene calls are TRBV19 and TRBJ1-1; D is possibly TRBD1 (5 bases). Germline CDR1 reads LNHDA; CDR2 reads SQIVND (reference sequence). This CDR3 spans 15 amino acids. The V end was cut by 5 bases, the J end by 1 base, with 14 bases between. CDR3 in amino acids: CASSPGRGANTEAFF. CDR3 bases: TGTGCCAGTAGTCCCGGACGGGGCGCGAACACTGAAGCTTTCTTT.

This clonotype was seen once. The J gene is TRBJ2-2, the V gene TRBV7-3, with D maybe TRBD2 (6 bases). The CDR3 length is 16 residues. Germline V lookup: CDR1 SGHTA, CDR2 FQGTGA. V shed 3 bases and J shed 3 bases, with 14 bases lying between them. CDR3 bases: TGTGCCAGCAGCTTCAACCCGGGGGTGGACACCGGGGAGCTGTTTTTT. It codes for CASSFNPGVDTGELFF.